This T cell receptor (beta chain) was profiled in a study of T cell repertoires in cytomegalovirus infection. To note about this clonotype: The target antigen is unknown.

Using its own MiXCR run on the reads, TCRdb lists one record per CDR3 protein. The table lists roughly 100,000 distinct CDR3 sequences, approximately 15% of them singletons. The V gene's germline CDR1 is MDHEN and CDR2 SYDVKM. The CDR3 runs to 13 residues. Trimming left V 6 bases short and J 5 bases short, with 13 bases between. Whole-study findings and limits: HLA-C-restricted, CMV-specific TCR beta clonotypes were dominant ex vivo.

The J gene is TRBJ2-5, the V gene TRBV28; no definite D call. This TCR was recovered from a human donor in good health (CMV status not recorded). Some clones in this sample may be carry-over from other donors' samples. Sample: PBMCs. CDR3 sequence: CASSPRLSETQYF. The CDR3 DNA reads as TGTGCCAGCAGCCCGAGATTATCCGAGACCCAGTACTTC.